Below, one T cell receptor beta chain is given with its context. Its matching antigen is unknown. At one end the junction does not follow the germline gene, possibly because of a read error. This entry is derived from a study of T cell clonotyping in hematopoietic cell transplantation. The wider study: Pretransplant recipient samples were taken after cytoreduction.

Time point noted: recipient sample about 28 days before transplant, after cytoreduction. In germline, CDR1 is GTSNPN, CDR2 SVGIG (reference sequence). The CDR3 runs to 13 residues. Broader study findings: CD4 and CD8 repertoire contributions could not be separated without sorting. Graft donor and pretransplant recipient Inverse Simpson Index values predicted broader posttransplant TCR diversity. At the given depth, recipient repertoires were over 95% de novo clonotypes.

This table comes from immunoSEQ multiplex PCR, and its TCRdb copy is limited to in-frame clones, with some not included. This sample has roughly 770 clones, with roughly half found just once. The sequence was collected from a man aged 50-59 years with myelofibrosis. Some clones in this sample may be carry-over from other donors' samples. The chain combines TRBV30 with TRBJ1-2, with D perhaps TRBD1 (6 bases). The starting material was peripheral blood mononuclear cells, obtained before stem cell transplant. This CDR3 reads CAWNYDRRDGHTF. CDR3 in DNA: TGTGCCTGGAACTACGACAGGCGGGATGGCCACACCTTC.